The rows below give T cell receptor beta chains drawn from one sample of a study of blood T cell repertoires in COVID-19. Data came from immunoSEQ multiplex PCR; TCRdb stores just in-frame clones and leaves some out. The table has a few hundred thousand clones, roughly 87% seen once. Material for sequencing was peripheral blood. These receptors all stem from a man between 18 and 35 years old with active or convalescent COVID-19. CDR3s include the opening cysteine and the closing phenylalanine or tryptophan. Each record gives: J gene, clone size, V gene, D gene, CDR3 DNA, CDR3 protein. D genes are given only for firm matches. Expanded clones get a size class; other rows say once, few or many, or leave the size out.

j_call: TRBJ2-3
clone_size: -
v_call: TRBV7-8
d_call: -
cdr3_nt: TGTGCCAGCAGCTTTTCGTCAGATACGCAGTATTTT
cdr3_aa: CASSFSSDTQYF

j_call: TRBJ1-2
clone_size: -
v_call: TRBV7-2
d_call: TRBD1
cdr3_nt: TGTGCCAGCAGCTTCACAGGGGGGGACTATGGCTACACCTTC
cdr3_aa: CASSFTGGDYGYTF

j_call: TRBJ2-1
clone_size: once
v_call: TRBV18
d_call: -
cdr3_nt: TGTGCCAGCTCCGATGGGCGGGGCGGTGGCGAGCAGTTCTTC
cdr3_aa: CASSDGRGGGEQFF

j_call: TRBJ2-3
clone_size: -
v_call: TRBV4-3
d_call: TRBD1
cdr3_nt: TGCGCCAGCAGCCTAGGAACAGGGGCAAGCACAGATACGCAGTATTTT
cdr3_aa: CASSLGTGASTDTQYF

j_call: TRBJ1-1
clone_size: -
v_call: TRBV21-1
d_call: -
cdr3_nt: TGTGCCAGCAGCAAAGGTCGTTCGGTGAACACTGAAGCTTTCTTT
cdr3_aa: CASSKGRSVNTEAFF

j_call: TRBJ2-7
clone_size: -
v_call: TRBV6-6
d_call: TRBD1
cdr3_nt: TGTGCCAGCAGTCCGAGGGGGGGGTATGGACAGGGGTCCTACGAGCAGTACTTC
cdr3_aa: CASSPRGGYGQGSYEQYF

j_call: TRBJ2-2
clone_size: -
v_call: TRBV2
d_call: -
cdr3_nt: TGTGCCAGCACCACAAGAGCCGGGGGGGAGCTGTTTTTT
cdr3_aa: CASTTRAGGELFF

j_call: TRBJ1-2
clone_size: -
v_call: TRBV7-2
d_call: TRBD1
cdr3_nt: TGTGCCAGCAGCTACGCGGGACAGGTAAACTATGGCTACACCTTC
cdr3_aa: CASSYAGQVNYGYTF

j_call: TRBJ2-2
clone_size: -
v_call: TRBV29-1
d_call: -
cdr3_nt: TGCAGCGTTGCTGCTATCGCTGGCACCGGGGAGCTGTTTTTT
cdr3_aa: CSVAAIAGTGELFF

j_call: TRBJ1-1
clone_size: -
v_call: TRBV6-5
d_call: -
cdr3_nt: TGTGCCAGCAGTTATCGCACATGGACTGAAGCTTTCTTT
cdr3_aa: CASSYRTWTEAFF

j_call: TRBJ2-3
clone_size: -
v_call: TRBV4-3
d_call: TRBD2
cdr3_nt: TGCGCCAGCAGCCAAGGACTAGCGGGGGGCATTACAGATACGCAGTATTTT
cdr3_aa: CASSQGLAGGITDTQYF

j_call: TRBJ2-7
clone_size: -
v_call: TRBV5-1
d_call: -
cdr3_nt: TGCGCCAGCAGCACAGGGACCAGCGGAGTCTACGAGCAGTACTTC
cdr3_aa: CASSTGTSGVYEQYF

j_call: TRBJ2-1
clone_size: -
v_call: TRBV6-4
d_call: TRBD1
cdr3_nt: TGTGCCAGCAGTCCCGGGACAGGGGGAAATAATGAGCAGTTCTTC
cdr3_aa: CASSPGTGGNNEQFF

j_call: TRBJ1-3
clone_size: few
v_call: TRBV5-6
d_call: -
cdr3_nt: TGTGCCAGCAGCTTGGAAGACACTTTGGCAAACACCATATATTTT
cdr3_aa: CASSLEDTLANTIYF

j_call: TRBJ1-2
clone_size: -
v_call: TRBV14
d_call: -
cdr3_nt: TGTGCCAGCAGCCACCTGGGAGCTAACTATGGCTACACCTTC
cdr3_aa: CASSHLGANYGYTF

j_call: TRBJ1-3
clone_size: -
v_call: TRBV7-6
d_call: -
cdr3_nt: TGTGCCAGCAGCCCTATGACTGAGTTACGCTCTGGAAACACCATATATTTT
cdr3_aa: CASSPMTELRSGNTIYF

j_call: TRBJ1-6
clone_size: -
v_call: TRBV2
d_call: -
cdr3_nt: TGTGCCAGCAGTGGTCTATCACCCCTCCACTTT
cdr3_aa: CASSGLSPLHF

j_call: TRBJ2-5
clone_size: -
v_call: TRBV11-2
d_call: -
cdr3_nt: TGTGCCAGCAGCTTATTCCCCCCGGAGACCCAGTACTTC
cdr3_aa: CASSLFPPETQYF

j_call: TRBJ2-1
clone_size: -
v_call: TRBV2
d_call: -
cdr3_nt: TGTGCCACCGACCCCCTCCAACAAATCGGGACTGGACGGAATGAGCAGTTCTTC
cdr3_aa: CATDPLQQIGTGRNEQFF

j_call: TRBJ2-1
clone_size: -
v_call: TRBV5-1
d_call: TRBD1
cdr3_nt: TGCGCCAGCAGCCTGGGACAGAATTTATACAATGAGCAGTTCTTC
cdr3_aa: CASSLGQNLYNEQFF

j_call: TRBJ2-1
clone_size: -
v_call: TRBV11-2
d_call: -
cdr3_nt: TGTGCCAGCAGCTTACGGCAGGGCCATGAGCAGTTCTTC
cdr3_aa: CASSLRQGHEQFF

j_call: TRBJ1-5
clone_size: -
v_call: TRBV19
d_call: TRBD1
cdr3_nt: TGTGCCAGTAGTCCCAGGACAGGCAAAAATCAGCCCCAGCATTTT
cdr3_aa: CASSPRTGKNQPQHF

j_call: TRBJ1-2
clone_size: -
v_call: TRBV19
d_call: TRBD1
cdr3_nt: TGTGCCAGTAGTATAACAGGGGATGGCTACACCTTC
cdr3_aa: CASSITGDGYTF

j_call: TRBJ2-5
clone_size: once
v_call: TRBV4-3
d_call: TRBD1
cdr3_nt: TGCGCCAGCAGCCAAGAAAGGGCACGGACAGGGGGAGAGACCCAGTACTTC
cdr3_aa: CASSQERARTGGETQYF

j_call: TRBJ2-1
clone_size: -
v_call: TRBV4-1
d_call: -
cdr3_nt: TGCGCCAGCAGCCCCCTGTGGGACTCAACTTCCAATGAGCAGTTCTTC
cdr3_aa: CASSPLWDSTSNEQFF

j_call: TRBJ1-2
clone_size: once
v_call: TRBV5-4
d_call: -
cdr3_nt: TGTGCCAGCAGCTATTGGGGGGGAGGGAGTGGCTACACCTTC
cdr3_aa: CASSYWGGGSGYTF

j_call: TRBJ2-1
clone_size: -
v_call: TRBV7-9
d_call: -
cdr3_nt: TGTGCCAGCAGCCGTTACAATGAGCAGTTCTTC
cdr3_aa: CASSRYNEQFF

j_call: TRBJ1-1
clone_size: once
v_call: TRBV4-3
d_call: -
cdr3_nt: TGCGCCAGCAGCCAAGAGTTCGGGAACACTGAAGCTTTCTTT
cdr3_aa: CASSQEFGNTEAFF

j_call: TRBJ2-1
clone_size: -
v_call: TRBV23-1
d_call: TRBD1
cdr3_nt: TGCGCCAGCAGGCGGGGACAGGGAGCGTTCGATGAGCAGTTCTTC
cdr3_aa: CASRRGQGAFDEQFF

j_call: TRBJ2-7
clone_size: few
v_call: TRBV5-4
d_call: -
cdr3_nt: TGTGCCAGCAGACAAGGGGGCTCCTACGAGCAGTACTTC
cdr3_aa: CASRQGGSYEQYF

j_call: TRBJ1-1
clone_size: few
v_call: TRBV12-3/TRBV12-4
d_call: -
cdr3_nt: TGTGCCAGCAGTTTAACCGGTGAAGCTTTCTTT
cdr3_aa: CASSLTGEAFF

j_call: TRBJ1-6
clone_size: few
v_call: TRBV12-3/TRBV12-4
d_call: -
cdr3_nt: TGTGCCAGCAGTTTATCTAGGAGCTTACCCCTCCACTTT
cdr3_aa: CASSLSRSLPLHF

j_call: TRBJ1-2
clone_size: -
v_call: TRBV27
d_call: TRBD1
cdr3_nt: TGTGCCAGCAGTCTTCTCCAGGACAGGGCGGGTGGCTACACCTTC
cdr3_aa: CASSLLQDRAGGYTF

j_call: TRBJ2-6
clone_size: -
v_call: TRBV2
d_call: -
cdr3_nt: TGTGCCAGCACCCCGAGGGTGTGGCTGACTGGGGCCAACGTCCTGACTTTC
cdr3_aa: CASTPRVWLTGANVLTF

j_call: TRBJ2-2
clone_size: once
v_call: TRBV11-2
d_call: -
cdr3_nt: TGTGCCAGCCGCATATGGCAGGGAAACACCGGGGAGCTGTTTTTT
cdr3_aa: CASRIWQGNTGELFF

j_call: TRBJ2-1
clone_size: -
v_call: TRBV28
d_call: TRBD2
cdr3_nt: TGTGCCAGCAGCATCGGACTAGGGGTCTACAATGAGCAGTTCTTC
cdr3_aa: CASSIGLGVYNEQFF